The T cell receptor (beta chain) under discussion was sequenced for a study of T cell repertoires in cytomegalovirus infection. For this clonotype: What it binds is unknown.

Deletions cut 5 bases from V and 0 bases from J, with 17 bases between. This CDR3 contains 17 residues. The germline V gene has CDR1 LNHDA and CDR2 SQIVND (reference sequence). TCRdb used MiXCR to reprocess the reads, holding one entry per CDR3 protein. The table records 100,000 or so distinct CDR3 sequences, roughly two fifths of them present only once. Sample: CD8+ T cells from cultured PBMCs, taken from culture after CMV antigen stimulation. The chain employs TRBV19 and TRBJ1-5, with D uncertain. The origin of this receptor is a human donor in good health (CMV status not recorded). Some clones in this sample may be carry-over from other donors' samples. The CDR3 DNA reads TGTGCCAGTAGTGCGTGGACGGACCGGAATAGCAATCAGCCCCAGCATTTT. The encoded protein is CASSAWTDRNSNQPQHF. Supplemented by reference TRBV19 and TRBJ1-5, the full variable domain reads DGGITQSPKYLFRKEGQNVTLSCEQNLNHDAMYWYRQDPGQGLRLIYYSQIVNDFQKGDIAEGYSVSREKKESFPLTVTSAQKNPTAFYLCASSAWTDRNSNQPQHFGDGTRLSIL.